This T cell receptor beta chain was obtained from a study of T cells generated in artificial thymic organoids (dated by TCRdb to the late 2010s). As for the study more broadly: In some experiments, thymic T cells were further FACS-purified to deplete CD4 immature single positive or double positive precursors. The study compared the TCR alpha and beta CDR3 repertoires of CD8 single positive T cells derived from in vitro artificial thymic organoids against those of naive CD8 T cells from thymus and peripheral blood. Displayed repertoire sequencing data were described as representative of three independent experiments. The research as a whole found: Physiological TCR clonotype diversity, comparable to that of thymic and blood naive CD8 T cells, was observed in organoid-derived CD8 single positive T cells.

This clonotype is medium-sized (0.01 to 0.1%) in terms of sample share. Its antigen remains unidentified. Base quality data are lacking; no much larger clone is found one base away. Taken from cysteine to phenylalanine, the CDR3 has 13 residues. The CDR3 DNA has 39 bases and is translated from base 1. For this chain, trimming is 5 bases at the V end and 9 bases at the J end, and the number of junction bases without a gene match is 6. The germline V gene (reference sequence) supplies CDR1 DFQATT and CDR2 SNEGSKA. TCRalpha and TCRbeta libraries were amplified separately by semi-nested PCR with Advantage 2 and reverse primers in the TRAC or TRBC constant regions. Between 3.5 and 500 ng of total RNA was used as input for first-strand cDNA synthesis. TCR cDNA libraries were generated by 5'-RACE using the SMARTer PCR cDNA Synthesis kit, with a poly-dT primer for first-strand synthesis. Semi-nested constant-region reverse primers carried 5-nucleotide sample-specific barcodes, and products were cleaned with the Zymo DNA Clean and Concentrator-5 kit. As many as ten barcoded samples were combined into a pool, ligated to Illumina adaptors, and sequenced on an Illumina MiSeq as 2 x 150 bp paired-end reads. The original pipeline was this. Demultiplexed reads were aligned with BLAT to a custom library of all human TRAV, TRAJ, TRBV, TRBD and TRBJ combinations from IMGT. The best BLAT hits were picked using pslCDnaFilter (-maxAligns=1, -ignoreIntrons), and custom Perl scripts were used to calculate clonotype frequencies. The raw public reads went through TCRdb reprocessing: fastp at Q25, MiXCR clone calling, in-frame beta chains kept. Rows are combined by CDR3 protein, so each entry shows the most common genes and DNA. These V and J calls are TCRdb output, not the study's own analysis. The sample records approximately 2,500 distinct CDR3 sequences, about 11% of which are singletons. 2.8% of the sample belongs to the ten largest clones.

Enrichment of primary CD8+ T cells was performed with magnetic beads using the Miltenyi CD8+ T cell Isolation Kit. Prior to RNA extraction, CD3+TCRalphabeta+CD8 single positive T cells from organoids and thymus were isolated by FACS sorting. For each sample, total RNA was purified from roughly 40,000 to 200,000 sorted cells using the RNeasy Micro kit, and RNA quality was assessed on an Agilent RNA 6000 Nano chip. Thymic fragments were dissected, disrupted by pipetting and passed through a 70 um strainer to release thymocytes. Specimen: naive CD8+ T cells from the thymus. What the cell subset or site label conveys for this sample: CD3+TCRalphabeta+CD8SP T cells; for blood, CD45RO-CCR7+ naive CD8+ T cells. This TCR was sampled from a human donor who gave cord blood stem cells for thymic organoid culture, a cardiac surgery patient who gave postnatal thymus, or a blood donor (not recorded which). The chain joins TRBV20-1 to TRBJ2-1, with TRBD2 identical over 11 junction bases. CDR3 sequence: CSARLAGRVEQFF. The nucleotide sequence is given as TGCAGTGCTCGACTAGCGGGGAGGGTTGAGCAGTTCTTC.